This TCR beta chain came from a study of blood T cell repertoires in COVID-19. The wider study: The samples span acute and convalescent COVID-19 from the United States, Italy and Spain. The analysed material was cDNA or gDNA that came from T cells, B-cell-depleted T cells, or PBMCs.

Study processing details: Reference gene primer amplification gave nucleated cell count estimates. Libraries were prepared by immunoSEQ multiplex PCR; TCRdb keeps only in-frame clonotypes and omits some of them. V and J calls and clone size are copied from that table; D and trimming were computed from the DNA. The sample has around 99,000 clones, approximately 90% seen once. Germline CDR1 and CDR2: SQVTM and ANQGSEA. The CDR3 is 11 amino acids. Trimming pared 4 bases from V and 1 base from J, leaving 4 bases between. Sequenced input: peripheral blood. The sequence came from a man aged 50 to 60 with active or convalescent COVID-19. This rearrangement joins TRBV29-1 to TRBJ1-1; D is ambiguous. CDR3: CSVARNTEAFF. DNA of the CDR3: TGCAGCGTTGCCAGGAACACTGAAGCTTTCTTT.